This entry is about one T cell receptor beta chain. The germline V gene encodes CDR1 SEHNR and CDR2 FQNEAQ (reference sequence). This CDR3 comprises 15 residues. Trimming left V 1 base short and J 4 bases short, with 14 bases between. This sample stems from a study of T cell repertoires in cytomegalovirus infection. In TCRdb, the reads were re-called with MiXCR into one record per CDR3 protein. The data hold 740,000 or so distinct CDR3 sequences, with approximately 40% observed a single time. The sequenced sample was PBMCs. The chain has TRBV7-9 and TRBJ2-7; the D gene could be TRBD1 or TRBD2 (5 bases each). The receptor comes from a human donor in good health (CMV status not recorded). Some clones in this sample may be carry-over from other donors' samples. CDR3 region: CASSLVGGDKYEQYF. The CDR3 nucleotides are TGTGCCAGCAGCTTAGTTGGGGGAGACAAGTACGAGCAGTACTTC.